One sample yielded the 31 T cell receptor beta chains listed below, sequenced in a study of PD-L1 blockade in urothelial cancer. Stated time point: peripheral blood 6 weeks after treatment start. The protocol was immunoSEQ multiplex PCR, while the TCRdb copy is restricted to in-frame clones and leaves out a portion. The sample has roughly 120,000 clones; around 88% are singletons. The input for sequencing was PBMCs, taken around atezolizumab (anti-PD-L1) treatment. These TCRs come from a man aged 60 to 75 with urothelial cancer.

The chain couples TRBV9 to TRBJ2-7; TRBD2 matches at 8 bases. With V trimmed by 2 bases and J by 1 base, 8 bases remained unmatched. The CDR3 runs to 16 residues. The V gene's germline CDR1 is SGDLS and CDR2 YYNGEE. CDR3 nucleotide sequence: TGTGCCAGCAGCGTGGGACCGGGGGGGGGATCCTACGAGCAGTACTTC. Protein sequence: CASSVGPGGGSYEQYF.

This chain connects TRBV6-5 to TRBJ2-3; the D gene is possibly TRBD1 (6 bases). The germline V gene has CDR1 MNHEY and CDR2 SVGAGI. The CDR3 extends over 14 amino acids. V was pared by 1 base and J by 3 bases, with 8 bases between. The CDR3 bases are TGTGCCAGCAGTTACTACCAGGGGACAGATACGCAGTATTTT. Residues: CASSYYQGTDTQYF.

V gene TRBV11-3 combines with J gene TRBJ2-3; D is undetermined. Trimming took 4 bases from V and 4 from J, leaving 6 bases between them. The CDR3 sequence is 12 residues long. CDR1 is SGHNT, CDR2 YENEEA, per germline. The DNA for the CDR3 is TGTGCCAGCAGCTACGGTCCAGATACGCAGTATTTT. It yields the protein CASSYGPDTQYF. Variable domain in full (rest from reference TRBV11-3 and TRBJ2-3): EAGVVQSPRYKIIEKKQPVAFWCNPISGHNTLYWYLQNLGQGPELLIRYENEEAVDDSQLPKDRFSAERLKGVDSTLKIQPAELGDSAVYLCASSYGPDTQYFGPGTRLTVL.

V and J are TRBV4-2 and TRBJ2-5; D is perhaps TRBD2 (7 bases). CDR3 size: 18 residues. From germline, CDR1 is LGHNA and CDR2 YNFKEQ. The V end lost 0 bases, the J end lost 5 bases, and 22 bases lay between the germline ends. The CDR3 is CASSQDPQGGGLQETQYF. The CDR3 DNA sequence: TGTGCCAGCAGCCAAGATCCACAGGGAGGGGGTTTGCAGGAGACCCAGTACTTC.

The V and J genes are TRBV25-1 and TRBJ2-4; a weak D match, TRBD1 (6 bases). V lost 4 bases and J lost 6, with 10 bases in between. This CDR3 spans 13 amino acids. Germline CDR1 and CDR2: MGHDK and SYGVNS. The CDR3 sequence is CASSVSGANIQYF. The CDR3 DNA follows: TGTGCCAGCAGTGTTTCAGGGGCAAACATTCAGTACTTC.

The V call is TRBV28, the J call TRBJ2-5; 8 nucleotides agree with TRBD2. The CDR3 covers 15 residues. Germline V gene data show CDR1 as MDHEN and CDR2 as SYDVKM. The ends lost 3 bases at V and 2 bases at J; junction bases unmatched: 5. Written as DNA, the CDR3 is TGTGCCAGCAGTTTTCCGAGCGGGGGACAAGAGACCCAGTACTTC. It yields the protein CASSFPSGGQETQYF.

In DNA, the CDR3 is TGTGCCAGCAGCTTGATTTCAGGCAGTAACTATGGCTACACCTTC. Its protein is CASSLISGSNYGYTF. This sequence joins TRBV5-6 and TRBJ1-2; no firm D call. Looked up from germline, CDR1 is SGHDT and CDR2 is YYEEEE. CDR3 size: 15 residues. Trimming stripped 1 base from V and 1 base from J, with 11 bases between.

The CDR3, as DNA: TGTGCCAGCAGCCCCCCATTACAGGCTAACTATGGCTACACCTTC. This sequence encodes CASSPPLQANYGYTF. V usage is TRBV7-9 and J usage is TRBJ1-2, with a possible D match to TRBD1 (5 bases). CDR1 SEHNR and CDR2 FQNEAQ come from the germline V gene (reference sequence). This CDR3 is 15 amino acids long. Trimming took 5 bases from V and 0 from J, leaving 13 bases between them.

This chain connects TRBV5-1 to TRBJ2-7, with 7 bases lining up with TRBD1. CDR3 length equals 16 residues. CDR1 is SGHRS and CDR2 is YFSETQ in the germline V gene. V trimming: 7 bases; J trimming: 2 bases; junction bases outside the gene matches: 15. The CDR3: CASSRTGTQGTYEQYF. In nucleotides, the CDR3 is TGCGCCAGCTCTCGGACAGGAACCCAAGGGACCTACGAGCAGTACTTC.

In regard to this clone: The junction departs from germline at one end; a sequencing error may be responsible. This chain joins TRBV5-1 and TRBJ1-1, with 7 bases identical to TRBD1. The CDR3 spans 14 residues. CDR1 and CDR2 (germline): SGHRS, YFSETQ. As DNA, the CDR3 is TGCGCCAGCAGCTTGGATACAGGGGACACCGAAGCTTTCTTT. Translated, it gives CASSLDTGDTEAFF.

The chain couples TRBV5-1 to TRBJ2-7; 10 nucleotides agree with TRBD1. This CDR3 contains 15 residues. The V gene end was trimmed by 4 bases and the J gene end by 7 bases; junction bases not matched to a gene: 11. Germline V gives CDR1 SGHRS, CDR2 YFSETQ. The CDR3 DNA reads TGCGCCAGCAGCACCCTCGGGACAGGGGAGGAGGAGCAGTACTTC. This translates into CASSTLGTGEEEQYF.

The chain employs TRBV5-1 and TRBJ2-5; D is ambiguous. Between the trimmed V and J ends, which lost 0 bases and 2 bases, there was a span of 11 bases. Germline CDR1 and CDR2: SGHRS and YFSETQ. This CDR3 contains 15 residues. The chain's CDR3 is CASSLGAGDQETQYF. CDR3 nucleotide sequence: TGCGCCAGCAGCTTGGGGGCAGGCGATCAAGAGACCCAGTACTTC.

The chain has TRBV4-3 and TRBJ2-2; D gene unclear. Germline CDR1 is LGHNA and CDR2 is YSLEER. The length of the CDR3 is 17 residues. V shed 0 bases and J shed 3 bases, with 14 bases lying between them. The CDR3 spells CASSQEELLSDTGELFF. For the CDR3, the DNA is TGCGCCAGCAGCCAAGAAGAACTGCTTTCGGACACCGGGGAGCTGTTTTTT.

V and J are TRBV4-3 and TRBJ2-5, with D possibly matching TRBD2 (6 bases). V was cut by 3 bases and J by 5 bases, with 10 bases left in between. Germline assignment: CDR1 LGHNA and CDR2 YSLEER. This CDR3 is 13 amino acids long. The CDR3 coding sequence is TGCGCCAGCAGCCAGGAGGGGTGGGAGACCCAGTACTTC. Translated, it gives CASSQEGWETQYF.

The chain has TRBV11-3 and TRBJ2-3, with TRBD2 matching over 9 bases. J was trimmed by 4 bases and V by 1 base; bases with no gene match: 3. Germline V gives CDR1 SGHNT, CDR2 YENEEA. CDR3 size: 15 residues. In DNA form, the CDR3 reads TGTGCCAGCAGCTTAGGTCTAGCGGGACCAGATACGCAGTATTTT. This sequence encodes CASSLGLAGPDTQYF.

The V call is TRBV7-6, the J call TRBJ2-3; 9 nucleotides align to TRBD2. The trim removed 6 bases at V and 1 base at J, leaving 8 bases unmatched. Germline-derived CDR1 and CDR2 are SGHVS and FNYEAQ. This CDR3 spans 16 amino acids. The CDR3 region is CASSRGIAGGTDTQYF. The DNA for the CDR3 is TGTGCCAGCAGTCGCGGAATAGCGGGGGGCACAGATACGCAGTATTTT.

The J gene is TRBJ2-5, the V gene TRBV11-1, with D perhaps TRBD1 (5 bases). The V and J ends lost 5 bases and 2 bases respectively, with 12 bases between them. The CDR3 runs 14 residues. The germline V gene encodes CDR1 SGHAT and CDR2 FQDESV (reference sequence). The CDR3 is CASSPPGHQETQYF. DNA for the CDR3: TGTGCCAGCAGCCCCCCCGGACATCAAGAGACCCAGTACTTC.

The V gene is TRBV10-3, the J gene TRBJ1-1, with TRBD1 matching over 7 bases. The J segment lost 3 bases and the V segment lost 8 bases, leaving 9 bases of the junction unmatched. The CDR3 has 14 residues. Per the germline V gene, CDR1 is ENHRY and CDR2 is SYGVKD. The CDR3 DNA reads TGTGCCATCCAGACAGGGCAAGGAGACACTGAAGCTTTCTTT. It yields the protein CAIQTGQGDTEAFF.

The rearrangement uses TRBV2 and TRBJ2-7; 7 bases fit TRBD1. There are 13 residues in the CDR3. Trimming at V came to 10 bases and at J to 5 bases, leaving 11 bases not matched to a gene. Germline V gives CDR1 SNHLY, CDR2 FYNNEI. The CDR3 DNA sequence: TGTGCCACCACAGGGGCCTCCCAGGACGAGCAGTACTTC. It translates to CATTGASQDEQYF.

The chain couples TRBV7-9 to TRBJ2-7; TRBD1 matches 11 bases. V shed 0 bases, J shed 6 bases, and the junction held 7 bases outside the gene matches. This CDR3 spans 16 amino acids. The germline V gene encodes CDR1 SEHNR and CDR2 FQNEAQ (reference sequence). CDR3 sequence: CASSLAPDRGLSEQYF. CDR3 coding DNA: TGTGCCAGCAGCTTAGCCCCGGACAGGGGGCTATCCGAGCAGTACTTC.

This sequence joins TRBV18 and TRBJ1-1; maybe TRBD1 (5 bases). The length of the CDR3 is 12 residues. Per germline, CDR1 KGHSH and CDR2 LQKENI. V was trimmed by 3 bases and J by 7 bases, leaving 9 bases between them. The chain's CDR3 is CASSPAGGEAFF. CDR3 coding DNA: TGTGCCAGCTCACCTGCCGGGGGTGAAGCTTTCTTT.

The chain links TRBV5-5 to TRBJ1-2; 7 nucleotides line up with TRBD1. CDR3 length: 14 amino acids. Germline V CDR1 and CDR2: SGHKS, YYEKEE (reference sequence). The J segment lost 8 bases and the V segment lost 3 bases, leaving 10 bases of the junction unmatched. The CDR3 sequence is CASSSTGTEAGYTF. The CDR3 bases are TGTGCCAGCAGCTCGACCGGGACAGAGGCCGGCTACACCTTC.

The rearrangement uses TRBV6-5 and TRBJ2-3, with 12 bases lining up with TRBD1. Trimming cost V 6 bases and J 5 bases; bases outside gene matches: 6. The germline CDR1 and CDR2 sequences are MNHEY and SVGAGI. The CDR3 loop spans 15 amino acids. CDR3 nucleotide sequence: TGTGCCAGCAGCCGGGACAGGGGGCTTGGAGATACGCAGTATTTT. Its protein product is CASSRDRGLGDTQYF.

A few counts support this clone. This chain joins TRBV5-1 and TRBJ1-5, with D perhaps matching TRBD1 (6 bases). This CDR3 has 14 residues. Germline CDR1 is SGHRS and CDR2 is YFSETQ. The V end was cut by 7 bases, the J end by 3 bases, with 14 bases between. In DNA, the CDR3 is TGCGCCAGCCGTAACAGGGCCCACAATCAGCCCCAGCATTTT. Protein: CASRNRAHNQPQHF.

This sequence joins TRBV27 and TRBJ1-4; 10 bases match TRBD1. V trimming: 5 bases; J trimming: 8 bases; junction bases outside the gene matches: 8. Germline-derived CDR1 and CDR2 are MNHEY and SMNVEV (reference sequence). The CDR3 spans 15 residues. The CDR3 spells CASSPRQGAEEKLFF. The CDR3 coding sequence is TGTGCCAGCAGTCCCCGACAGGGGGCAGAAGAAAAACTGTTTTTT.

This clone was observed a handful of times. This chain joins TRBV13 and TRBJ2-7; D unclear. The CDR3 has 12 residues. Germline V gives CDR1 PRHDT, CDR2 FYEKMQ (reference sequence). Deletions cut 6 bases from V and 2 bases from J, with 8 bases between. For the CDR3, the DNA is TGTGCCAGCAGTTCACACACCTACGAGCAGTACTTC. Translation gives CASSSHTYEQYF.

The CDR3 here is CASGEPSTGNNEQFF. CDR3 nucleotide sequence: TGCGCCAGCGGTGAGCCCTCGACAGGGAACAATGAGCAGTTCTTC. The chain joins TRBV5-1 to TRBJ2-1, with 7 bases that match TRBD1. This CDR3 is built from 15 residues. J gave up 5 bases and V 7 bases, and 12 bases lay outside the gene matches. Looked up from germline, CDR1 is SGHRS and CDR2 is YFSETQ. Filled out from reference TRBV5-1 and TRBJ2-1, the complete variable domain reads KAGVTQTPRYLIKTRGQQVTLSCSPISGHRSVSWYQQTPGQGLQFLFEYFSETQRNKGNFPGRFSGRQFSNSRSEMNVSTLELGDSALYLCASGEPSTGNNEQFFGPGTRLTVL.

The genes are TRBV6-5 and TRBJ2-5; TRBD2 might be the D (6 bases). Germline CDR1 reads MNHEY; CDR2 reads SVGAGI. The CDR3 totals 14 residues. The V gene lost 7 bases and the J gene lost 4 bases, with 16 bases spanning the gap. The CDR3 sequence is CASTTTGGIETQYF. The CDR3 region has the DNA TGTGCCAGCACTACAACCGGAGGGATAGAGACCCAGTACTTC.

The genes are TRBV6-5 and TRBJ2-1; perhaps TRBD1 as D (6 bases). Germline CDR1 MNHEY, CDR2 SVGAGI. Trimming pared 6 bases from V and 3 bases from J, leaving 15 bases between. The CDR3 runs 15 residues. This chain's CDR3 is CASRSQGSGYNEQFF. The CDR3 bases are TGTGCCAGCAGATCACAGGGTAGTGGCTACAATGAGCAGTTCTTC.

The chain is built from TRBV6-6 and TRBJ1-5, with 7 bases fitting TRBD1. Germline CDR1 is MNHNY and CDR2 is SVGAGI (reference sequence). The V gene end was trimmed by 6 bases and the J gene end by 5 bases; junction bases not matched to a gene: 10. The CDR3 sequence is 15 residues long. CDR3 amino acids: CASSLRQGSHQPQHF. In nucleotides, the CDR3 is TGTGCCAGCAGCCTACGACAGGGTAGTCATCAGCCCCAGCATTTT.

The chain combines TRBV9 with TRBJ2-7; TRBD2 matches at 9 bases. V lost 0 bases, J lost 3 bases, and 7 bases stayed unmatched. The CDR3 covers 16 residues. The germline V gene encodes CDR1 SGDLS and CDR2 YYNGEE. In nucleotides, the CDR3 is TGTGCCAGCAGCGTAGGGGCTAGCGGGATGGTCTACGAGCAGTACTTC. Its translation: CASSVGASGMVYEQYF.